The present T cell receptor (beta chain) was sequenced within a study of graft-versus-host responses after intestinal transplantation. Overall study results and limits: Allograft graft-versus-host to host-versus-graft clonal ratios ran high in patients with graft-donor T cell macrochimerism.

Method: immunoSEQ multiplex PCR; TCRdb's copy keeps in-frame clones and lacks some. The sample yields tens of thousands of clones, roughly 96% seen once. The CDR3 length is 15 residues. V shed 2 bases and J shed 4 bases, with 16 bases lying between them. CDR1 SGHDT and CDR2 YYEEEE come from the germline V gene. Concerning this clone itself: Antigen specificity is unknown.

The sequence was obtained from a human donor who was the organ donor for an intestinal transplant. The sequences come from unstimulated CD8+ T cells sorted from spleen or lymph node cells, collected before transplant. The rearrangement uses TRBV5-6 and TRBJ2-7; D perhaps matches TRBD2 (5 bases). CDR3 amino acids: CASSFVEVAGYEQYF. CDR3 DNA: TGTGCCAGCAGCTTTGTGGAGGTGGCTGGATACGAGCAGTACTTC.